Listed here is a single T cell receptor beta chain. Caucasian adults living in Nashville, Tennessee, provided all samples. Source study methods: Junction-only immunoSEQ data arrived without quality scores, meaning filtering differed. The method was immunoSEQ multiplex PCR; TCRdb's version includes in-frame clones alone and lacks a portion of them. V and J calls plus clone size are reproduced from that table; the DNA served to infer D and trimming. The sample lists around 2.5 million clones; 80% to 95% were seen once. The CDR3 runs to 11 residues. The V and J ends lost 5 bases and 3 bases respectively, with 6 bases between them. Germline V CDR1 and CDR2: GTSNPN, SVGIG (reference sequence). This specimen belongs to a study of shared clonotypes between healthy human individuals. On the study more broadly: The donor pool was made up of two women and three men aged 18 to 49.

Sequenced input: naive CD4+ T cells from PBMCs. Noted subset: CD45RA+ positively selected. The receptor was isolated from a man aged 18 to 35 in good health. Some clones in this sample may be carry-over from other donors' samples. This chain uses TRBV30 with TRBJ2-3, with D unclear. CDR3 DNA: TGTGCCTGGGGGCGTACAGATACGCAGTATTTT. Amino acids: CAWGRTDTQYF.